Listed here are 25 T cell receptor beta chains from one sample, sequenced in a study of blood T cell repertoires in COVID-19. Produced via immunoSEQ multiplex PCR; TCRdb's table is partial and in-frame only. The sample consists of tens of thousands of clones, 85% to 90% of them appearing once. The specimen sequenced was peripheral blood. Receptor source: a man aged 70-80 years with acute or convalescent COVID-19.

This clone was counted a single time. The V gene is TRBV7-9, the J gene TRBJ2-1, with TRBD2 identical over 14 bases. The J segment lost 12 bases and the V segment lost 4 bases, leaving 8 bases of the junction unmatched. This CDR3 spans 15 amino acids. The germline gives CDR1 SEHNR, CDR2 FQNEAQ (reference sequence). The CDR3 region is CASSSPGLAGVVQFF. The CDR3 DNA follows: TGTGCCAGCAGCTCACCGGGACTAGCGGGAGTGGTGCAGTTCTTC. Full variable domain (rest looked up from reference TRBV7-9 and TRBJ2-1): DTGVSQNPRHKITKRGQNVTFRCDPISEHNRLYWYRQTLGQGPEFLTYFQNEAQLEKSRLLSDRFSAERPKGSFSTLEIQRTEQGDSAMYLCASSSPGLAGVVQFFGPGTRLTVL.

The genes are TRBV29-1 and TRBJ2-5; D is perhaps TRBD1 (5 bases). The V gene's germline CDR1 is SQVTM and CDR2 ANQGSEA. Trimming left V 7 bases short and J 4 bases short, with 10 bases between. This CDR3 spans 11 amino acids. The CDR3 nucleotides are TGCAGCGGGTTCACAGGAGAGACCCAGTACTTC. Translation: CSGFTGETQYF. The variable domain in full, with the rest retrieved from reference TRBV29-1 and TRBJ2-5, is SAVISQKPSRDICQRGTSLTIQCQVDSQVTMMFWYRQQPGQSLTLIATANQGSEATYESGFVIDKFPISRPNLTFSTLTVSNMSPEDSSIYLCSGFTGETQYFGPGTRLLVL.

This clone was counted only a few times. The genes are TRBV19 and TRBJ1-5; D call uncertain. Trimming took off 0 bases at V and 0 bases at J, with 12 bases between the two ends. The CDR3 totals 17 residues. CDR1 LNHDA and CDR2 SQIVND come from the germline V gene (reference sequence). CDR3 region: CASSIDRGLNSNQPQHF. In DNA form, the CDR3 reads TGTGCCAGTAGTATAGATCGTGGACTTAATAGCAATCAGCCCCAGCATTTT.

V usage is TRBV5-4 and J usage is TRBJ1-4; D remains unclear. The V and J ends lost 3 bases and 8 bases respectively, with 11 bases between them. Germline V gives CDR1 SGHNT, CDR2 YYREEE (reference sequence). The CDR3 covers 13 residues. The CDR3 DNA sequence: TGTGCCAGCAGCTCGGTGGGCGAAGAAAAACTGTTTTTT. Residues: CASSSVGEEKLFF.

The V gene is TRBV6-5, the J gene TRBJ1-1; D uncertain. CDR1 and CDR2 (germline): MNHEY, SVGAGI. CDR3 length: 14 amino acids. V was clipped by 3 bases and J by 5 bases, with 13 bases between them. The CDR3 loop reads CASSYSPLSTEAFF. DNA for the CDR3: TGTGCCAGCAGTTATAGTCCTTTGAGTACTGAAGCTTTCTTT.

The chain links TRBV6-5 to TRBJ1-1; 7 nucleotides align to TRBD1. The V gene's germline CDR1 is MNHEY and CDR2 SVGAGI. The CDR3 sequence is 13 residues long. V was clipped by 9 bases and J by 0 bases; unmatched bases: 4. The DNA of the CDR3 is TGTGCCAGTGGACAGGACATGAACACTGAAGCTTTCTTT. Protein product: CASGQDMNTEAFF.

The chain joins TRBV7-2 to TRBJ1-1; D is uncertain. V gave up 5 bases and J gave up 2 bases, with 9 bases separating them. CDR3 size: 13 residues. CDR1 is SGHTA and CDR2 is FQGNSA in the germline V gene. CDR3 sequence (DNA): TGTGCCAGCAGCGCGGGAGCTAACACTGAAGCTTTCTTT. Protein product: CASSAGANTEAFF. The variable domain in full, completed from reference TRBV7-2 and TRBJ1-1, reads GAGVSQSPSNKVTEKGKDVELRCDPISGHTALYWYRQSLGQGLEFLIYFQGNSAPDKSGLPSDRFSAERTGGSVSTLTIQRTQQEDSAVYLCASSAGANTEAFFGQGTRLTVV.

This chain joins TRBV4-1 and TRBJ1-3; D ambiguous. Germline values: CDR1 MGHRA, CDR2 YSYEKL. The CDR3 contains 18 residues. The V gene lost 0 bases and the J gene lost 0 bases, with 15 bases spanning the gap. CDR3 coding DNA: TGCGCCAGCAGCCAAGAAACACCCACCACCCGCTCTGGAAACACCATATATTTT. Protein product: CASSQETPTTRSGNTIYF.

In its sample, this clone was seen a few times. This chain uses TRBV28 with TRBJ2-7; 9 bases are shared with TRBD1. The germline V gene has CDR1 MDHEN and CDR2 SYDVKM. Trimming at V came to 7 bases and at J to 5 bases, leaving 6 bases not matched to a gene. This CDR3 has 13 residues. The CDR3 sequence is CASIRGQGNEQYF. The CDR3 region has the DNA TGTGCCAGCATCCGGGGACAGGGTAACGAGCAGTACTTC.

The rearrangement links TRBV7-2 to TRBJ2-3; tentatively, D is TRBD2 (5 bases). The length of the CDR3 is 15 residues. Germline V gene lookup returns CDR1 SGHTA and CDR2 FQGNSA. V lost 3 bases and J 1 base, leaving 11 bases between the germline ends. The CDR3 nucleotides read TGTGCCAGCAGCTTCCCCAGCGGCGGCACAGATACGCAGTATTTT. It is translated as CASSFPSGGTDTQYF. The full variable domain, completed using reference TRBV7-2 and TRBJ2-3, is GAGVSQSPSNKVTEKGKDVELRCDPISGHTALYWYRQSLGQGLEFLIYFQGNSAPDKSGLPSDRFSAERTGGSVSTLTIQRTQQEDSAVYLCASSFPSGGTDTQYFGPGTRLTVL.

The rearrangement links TRBV9 to TRBJ2-1; 10 nucleotides align to TRBD2. The J segment lost 9 bases and the V segment lost 7 bases, leaving 16 bases of the junction unmatched. The CDR3 runs to 16 residues. Germline V gene sequence: CDR1 SGDLS, CDR2 YYNGEE. CDR3 DNA: TGTGCCAGCTCCCCGACTTCAAGCGGGGGGGCGGGTGAGCAGTTCTTC. Its translation is CASSPTSSGGAGEQFF.

The J gene is TRBJ1-2, the V gene TRBV9, with D possibly being TRBD1 (5 bases). The length of the CDR3 is 13 residues. The V and J ends lost 3 bases and 8 bases respectively, with 14 bases between them. CDR1 is SGDLS and CDR2 is YYNGEE in the germline V gene. The CDR3 loop reads CASSAGVGVGYTF. The CDR3, as DNA: TGTGCCAGCAGCGCGGGGGTAGGGGTAGGCTACACCTTC.

The chain is built from TRBV27 and TRBJ1-1; tentative D call: TRBD1 (5 bases). V was shortened by 2 bases and J by 4 bases, with 17 bases between the two germline ends. CDR1 MNHEY and CDR2 SMNVEV come from the germline V gene (reference sequence). The CDR3 covers 16 residues. The CDR3 DNA is TGTGCCAGCAGTTTACTCCCGGGCAGGGCGACCACTGAAGCTTTCTTT. Amino acid sequence: CASSLLPGRATTEAFF.

The chain joins TRBV4-1 to TRBJ1-2; 7 nucleotides agree with TRBD1. With V trimmed by 3 bases and J by 4 bases, 11 bases remained unmatched. Germline V gives CDR1 MGHRA, CDR2 YSYEKL. The length of the CDR3 is 16 residues. The CDR3 region is CASSQSPGQPGYGYTF. In DNA form, the CDR3 reads TGCGCCAGCAGCCAGTCCCCGGGACAGCCAGGCTATGGCTACACCTTC.

This clone was seen a few times. The rearrangement links TRBV28 to TRBJ2-3, with 10 bases aligning to TRBD2. Losses at the gene ends were 7 bases for V and 2 bases for J; bases not matched to a gene: 12. This CDR3 contains 17 residues. Germline CDR1 is MDHEN and CDR2 is SYDVKM. CDR3 nucleotides: TGTGCCAGCACCACCCAATTCGGACTAGCGGACACAGATACGCAGTATTTT. Encoded protein: CASTTQFGLADTDTQYF.

The rearrangement uses TRBV11-3 and TRBJ2-1; possibly TRBD2 for D (5 bases). The ends were cut back, 5 bases at V and 9 bases at J, with 17 bases in the middle. This CDR3 comprises 14 residues. Germline CDR1 is SGHNT and CDR2 is YENEEA. DNA of the CDR3: TGTGCCAGCAGCCATCGAGAGGGCTCGGGTGAGCAGTTCTTC. It encodes CASSHREGSGEQFF.

The J gene is TRBJ2-2, the V gene TRBV20-1; D not certain. The CDR3 totals 13 residues. The V end lost 3 bases, the J end lost 0 bases, and 5 bases lay between the germline ends. Germline loops: CDR1 DFQATT, CDR2 SNEGSKA (reference sequence). CDR3 in DNA: TGCAGTGCTAGTCCCTCGAACACCGGGGAGCTGTTTTTT. Protein product: CSASPSNTGELFF.

The chain has TRBV3-1 (or the pseudogene TRBV3-2) and TRBJ1-2; 8 bases are shared with TRBD1. Trimming at V came to 0 bases and at J to 8 bases, leaving 5 bases not matched to a gene. Germline assignment: CDR1 LGHDT and CDR2 YNNKEL (reference sequence). CDR3 length: 14 residues. CDR3 in amino acids: CASSQDRGQEGYTF. The CDR3 DNA sequence: TGTGCCAGCAGCCAAGACAGGGGACAGGAGGGCTACACCTTC.

The chain links TRBV19 to TRBJ1-1; possible D gene TRBD1, 6 bases. V was pared by 3 bases and J by 2 bases, with 7 bases between. From germline, CDR1 is LNHDA and CDR2 SQIVND (reference sequence). CDR3 size: 13 residues. CDR3 sequence reads: CASSMTGNTEAFF. The CDR3, as DNA: TGTGCCAGTAGTATGACAGGCAACACTGAAGCTTTCTTT.

The genes are TRBV19 and TRBJ1-2; 8 bases are a match to TRBD1. V was clipped by 2 bases and J by 2 bases; unmatched bases: 7. The V gene's germline CDR1 is LNHDA and CDR2 SQIVND (reference sequence). The CDR3 is 16 amino acids. The CDR3 protein is CASSIPQDRANYGYTF. The CDR3 DNA reads TGTGCCAGTAGTATACCACAGGACAGGGCCAACTATGGCTACACCTTC.

The chain recombines TRBV18 with TRBJ2-5; TRBD1 agrees at 7 bases. Germline assignment: CDR1 KGHSH and CDR2 LQKENI. Unmatched junction bases numbered 25, after V lost 2 bases and J lost 1 base. This CDR3 spans 22 amino acids. The CDR3 region has the DNA TGTGCCAGCTCACCATTTTCCCCCGGGACAGTGCCCCTCTTTGATGGCCAAGAGACCCAGTACTTC. It encodes CASSPFSPGTVPLFDGQETQYF.

The chain combines TRBV7-8 with TRBJ1-4, with a possible D match to TRBD1 (6 bases). From germline, CDR1 is SGHVS and CDR2 FQNEAQ. CDR3 size: 17 residues. Trimming shortened V by 5 bases and J by 3 bases, and 19 bases separated the two germline ends. The CDR3 DNA follows: TGTGCCAGCAGCAACCACCGGACAGAGGGTTCTAATGAAAAACTGTTTTTT. Translated: CASSNHRTEGSNEKLFF. Based on the CDR3 plus reference TRBV7-8 and TRBJ1-4, the full variable domain is GAGVSQSPRYKVAKRGQDVALRCDPISGHVSLFWYQQALGQGPEFLTYFQNEAQLDKSGLPSDRFFAERPEGSVSTLKIQRTQQEDSAVYLCASSNHRTEGSNEKLFFGSGTQLSVL.

This clone was seen a single time. The chain is built from TRBV3-1 (or the pseudogene TRBV3-2) and TRBJ2-1; 8 positions agree with TRBD2. V lost 4 bases, J lost 7 bases, and 6 bases stayed unmatched. Germline assignment: CDR1 LGHDT and CDR2 YNNKEL (reference sequence). This CDR3 region has 14 residues. CDR3 protein: CASSPREVKNEQFF. CDR3 coding DNA: TGTGCCAGCAGCCCGCGGGAGGTCAAGAATGAGCAGTTCTTC.

The chain is built from TRBV11-2 and TRBJ1-2; 7 bases match TRBD1. Germline loops: CDR1 SGHAT, CDR2 FQNNGV. V lost 5 bases to trimming and J lost 4 bases; unmatched junction nucleotides: 10. The CDR3 covers 15 residues. The CDR3 protein is CASSGRQGSSYGYTF. DNA for the CDR3: TGTGCCAGCAGCGGCAGACAGGGCTCCAGCTATGGCTACACCTTC. Full variable domain (outside the CDR3, taken from reference TRBV11-2 and TRBJ1-2): EAGVAQSPRYKIIEKRQSVAFWCNPISGHATLYWYQQILGQGPKLLIQFQNNGVVDDSQLPKDRFSAERLKGVDSTLKIQPAKLEDSAVYLCASSGRQGSSYGYTFGSGTRLTVV.

The chain combines TRBV27 with TRBJ1-3; tentatively, D is TRBD1 (6 bases). The germline gives CDR1 MNHEY, CDR2 SMNVEV (reference sequence). Trimming stripped 6 bases from V and 1 base from J, with 13 bases between. CDR3 length: 15 amino acids. CDR3 amino acids: CASRRIQGSGNTIYF. As DNA, the CDR3 is TGTGCCAGCAGACGCATACAGGGATCTGGAAACACCATATATTTT.